This TCR beta chain was retrieved from a study of vaccination effects on CD4 cells after COVID-19. The CDR3 runs 15 residues. Germline CDR1 is ENHRY and CDR2 is SYGVKD. Trimming at V came to 6 bases and at J to 1 base, leaving 3 bases not matched to a gene. Ahead of sequencing, the ViraFEST assay grew antigen-specific CD4+ T cells using viral peptide pools. A roughly 10-day culture period preceded the isolation of CD4+ T cells. All participants had two doses of either the BNT162b2 or mRNA-1273 vaccine. Study-level results: Whether induced by infection or by vaccine, clones showed marked clonal contraction late after vaccination.

Libraries were prepared by immunoSEQ multiplex PCR; TCRdb keeps only in-frame clonotypes and omits some of them. The repertoire has 80,000 to 95,000 clones, around 74% of them found once; the top ten carry 0.85% to 1.2%. Concerning this clone: Its cognate antigen is unknown.

This sequence joins TRBV10-3 and TRBJ2-2; 9 positions agree with TRBD1. This TCR came from a human donor who received a COVID-19 vaccine. Sequenced material: CD4+ T cells from PBMCs cultured with HCoV-OC43 spike peptides, taken after COVID-19 vaccination. Regarding subset: HCoV-OC43 spike overlapping peptide pool stimulation. CDR3 sequence (DNA): TGTGCCATCAGGGGACAGGGTATGAACACCGGGGAGCTGTTTTTT. Residues: CAIRGQGMNTGELFF.